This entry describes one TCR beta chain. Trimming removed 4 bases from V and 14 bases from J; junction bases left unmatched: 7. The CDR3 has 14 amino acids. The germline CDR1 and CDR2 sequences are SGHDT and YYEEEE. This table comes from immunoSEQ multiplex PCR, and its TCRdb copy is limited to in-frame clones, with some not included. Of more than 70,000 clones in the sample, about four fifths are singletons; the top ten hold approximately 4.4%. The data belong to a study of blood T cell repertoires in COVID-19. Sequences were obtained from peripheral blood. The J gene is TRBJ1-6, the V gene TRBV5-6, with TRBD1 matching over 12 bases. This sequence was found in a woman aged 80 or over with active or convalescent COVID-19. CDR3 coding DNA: TGTGCCAGCAGCAGGGGACAGGGGGCCCTATCCCTCCACTTT. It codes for CASSRGQGALSLHF.